The text below deals with one T cell receptor (beta chain). The data originate from a study of blood T cell repertoires in COVID-19. Study information: The United States, Italy and Spain were the sources of the acute and convalescent COVID-19 samples.

Profiling relied on immunoSEQ multiplex PCR, and the TCRdb table lists in-frame clones only, not all of them. The data show around 110,000 clones, approximately 87% seen once. V dropped 4 bases and J dropped 2 bases, with 8 bases sitting between them. This CDR3 has 13 residues. The germline CDR1 and CDR2 sequences are LGHDT and YNNKEL (reference sequence). The source is a man aged 25-45 years with acute or convalescent COVID-19. The sample comprised peripheral blood. J is TRBJ2-5 and V is TRBV3-1 (or the pseudogene TRBV3-2); the D is unclear. The CDR3 spells CASSRGRQETQYF. The DNA for the CDR3 is TGTGCCAGCAGCCGAGGCAGACAAGAGACCCAGTACTTC.